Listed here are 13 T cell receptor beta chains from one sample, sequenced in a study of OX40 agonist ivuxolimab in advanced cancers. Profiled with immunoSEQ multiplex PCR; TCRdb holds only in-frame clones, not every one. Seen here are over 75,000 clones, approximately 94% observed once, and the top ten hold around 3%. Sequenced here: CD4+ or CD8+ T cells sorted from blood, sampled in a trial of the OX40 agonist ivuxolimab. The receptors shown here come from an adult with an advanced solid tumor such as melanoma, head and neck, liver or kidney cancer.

CDR3 sequence: CASSESSGAQTEAFF. The CDR3 DNA follows: TGCGCCAGCAGTGAGTCCTCGGGGGCTCAAACTGAAGCTTTCTTT. The V gene is TRBV10-1, the J gene TRBJ1-1, with D possibly TRBD1 on 6 matching bases. The CDR3 is made up of 15 amino acids. Trimming removed 0 bases from V and 5 bases from J, with 13 bases in between. CDR1 and CDR2 from the germline V gene are WNHNN and SYGVQD (reference sequence).

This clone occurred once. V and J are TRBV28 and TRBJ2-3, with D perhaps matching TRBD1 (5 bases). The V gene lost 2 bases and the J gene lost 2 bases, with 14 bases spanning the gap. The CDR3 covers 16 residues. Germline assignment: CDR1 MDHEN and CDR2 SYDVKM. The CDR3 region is CASSLHPTDPTDTQYF. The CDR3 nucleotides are TGTGCCAGCAGTTTACACCCGACAGACCCCACAGATACGCAGTATTTT.

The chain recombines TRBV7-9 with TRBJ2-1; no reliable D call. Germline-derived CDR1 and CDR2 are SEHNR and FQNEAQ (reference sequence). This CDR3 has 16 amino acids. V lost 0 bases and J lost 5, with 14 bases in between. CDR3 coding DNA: TGTGCCAGCAGCTTAGCGCTTCCAGCCTGGGACAATGAGCAGTTCTTC. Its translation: CASSLALPAWDNEQFF.

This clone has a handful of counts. The CDR3 here is CASSIMANYGYTF. The CDR3 bases are TGTGCCAGTAGTATAATGGCAAATTATGGCTACACCTTC. The chain uses TRBV19 and TRBJ1-2; D unclear. The CDR3 covers 13 residues. CDR1 and CDR2 from the germline V gene are LNHDA and SQIVND (reference sequence). The V end lost 2 bases, the J end lost 5 bases, and 9 bases lay between the germline ends.

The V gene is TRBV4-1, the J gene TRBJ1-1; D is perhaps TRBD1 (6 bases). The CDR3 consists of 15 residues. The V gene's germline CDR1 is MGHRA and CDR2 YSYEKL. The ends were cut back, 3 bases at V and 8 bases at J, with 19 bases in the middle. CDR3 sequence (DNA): TGCGCCAGCAGCCATAGTACGCAGGGGTCCCTGGAAGCTTTCTTT. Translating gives CASSHSTQGSLEAFF.

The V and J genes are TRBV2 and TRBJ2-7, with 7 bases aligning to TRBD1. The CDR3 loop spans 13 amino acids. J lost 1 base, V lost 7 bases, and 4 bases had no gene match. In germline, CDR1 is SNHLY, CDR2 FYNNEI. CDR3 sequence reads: CASTQGRSYEQYF. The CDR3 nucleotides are TGTGCCAGCACACAGGGGAGATCCTACGAGCAGTACTTC.

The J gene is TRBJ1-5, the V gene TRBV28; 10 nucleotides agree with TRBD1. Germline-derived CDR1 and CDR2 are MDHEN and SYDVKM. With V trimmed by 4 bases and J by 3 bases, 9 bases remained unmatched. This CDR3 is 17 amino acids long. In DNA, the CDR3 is TGTGCCAGCAGTTCGCCCTACGGGACAGGGGACAATCAGCCCCAGCATTTT. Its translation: CASSSPYGTGDNQPQHF.

CDR3 sequence (DNA): TGTGCCATCAGTGAGGGGACAGGGCGAAACTCTGAAGCTTTCTTT. It yields the protein CAISEGTGRNSEAFF. The chain employs TRBV10-3 and TRBJ1-1; TRBD1 agrees at 9 bases. V trimming: 2 bases; J trimming: 6 bases; junction bases outside the gene matches: 7. Germline-derived CDR1 and CDR2 are ENHRY and SYGVKD. This CDR3 has 15 residues.

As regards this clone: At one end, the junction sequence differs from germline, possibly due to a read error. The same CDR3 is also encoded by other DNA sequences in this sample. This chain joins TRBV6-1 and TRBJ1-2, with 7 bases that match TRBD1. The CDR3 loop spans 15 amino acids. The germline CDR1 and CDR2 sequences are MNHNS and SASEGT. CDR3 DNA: TGTGCCAGCACCCGGACAGGCACCTATAACTACGGCTACACCTTC. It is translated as CASTRTGTYNYGYTF.

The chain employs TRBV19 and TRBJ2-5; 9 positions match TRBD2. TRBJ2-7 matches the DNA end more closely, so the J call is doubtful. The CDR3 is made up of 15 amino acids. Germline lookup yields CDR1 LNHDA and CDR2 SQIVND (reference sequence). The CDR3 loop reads CASSIGASGKDEQYF. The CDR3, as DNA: TGTGCCAGTAGTATAGGGGCTAGCGGGAAGGACGAGCAGTACTTC.

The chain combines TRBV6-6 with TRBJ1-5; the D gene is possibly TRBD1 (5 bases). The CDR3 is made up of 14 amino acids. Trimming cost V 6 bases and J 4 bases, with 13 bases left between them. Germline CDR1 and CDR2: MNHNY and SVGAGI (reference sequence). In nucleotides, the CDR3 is TGTGCCAGCAGCCCGGACAAGGCGAATCAGCCCCAGCATTTT. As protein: CASSPDKANQPQHF.

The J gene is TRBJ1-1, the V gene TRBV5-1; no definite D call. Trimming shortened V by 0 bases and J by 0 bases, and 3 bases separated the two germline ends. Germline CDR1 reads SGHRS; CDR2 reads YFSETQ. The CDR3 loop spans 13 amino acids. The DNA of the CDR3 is TGCGCCAGCAGCTTGGGTCTGAACACTGAAGCTTTCTTT. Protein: CASSLGLNTEAFF. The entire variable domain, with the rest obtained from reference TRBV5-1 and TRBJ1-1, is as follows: KAGVTQTPRYLIKTRGQQVTLSCSPISGHRSVSWYQQTPGQGLQFLFEYFSETQRNKGNFPGRFSGRQFSNSRSEMNVSTLELGDSALYLCASSLGLNTEAFFGQGTRLTVV.

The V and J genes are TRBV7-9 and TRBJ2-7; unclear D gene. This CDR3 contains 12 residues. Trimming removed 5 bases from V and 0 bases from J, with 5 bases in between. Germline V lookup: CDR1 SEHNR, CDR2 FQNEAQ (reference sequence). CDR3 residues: CASSALSYEQYF. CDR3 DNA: TGTGCCAGCAGCGCACTCTCCTACGAGCAGTACTTC.